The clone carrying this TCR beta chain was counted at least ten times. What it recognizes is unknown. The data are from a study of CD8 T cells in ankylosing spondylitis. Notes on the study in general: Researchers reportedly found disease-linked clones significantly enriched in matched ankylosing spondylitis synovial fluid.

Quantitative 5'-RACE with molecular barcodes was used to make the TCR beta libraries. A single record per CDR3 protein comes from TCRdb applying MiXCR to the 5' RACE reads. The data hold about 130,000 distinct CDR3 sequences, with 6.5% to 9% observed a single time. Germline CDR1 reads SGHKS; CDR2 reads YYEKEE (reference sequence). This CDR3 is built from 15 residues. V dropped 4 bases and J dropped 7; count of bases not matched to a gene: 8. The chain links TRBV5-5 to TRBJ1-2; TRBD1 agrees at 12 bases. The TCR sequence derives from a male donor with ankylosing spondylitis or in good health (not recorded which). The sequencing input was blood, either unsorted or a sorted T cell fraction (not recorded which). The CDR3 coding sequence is TGTGCCAGCAGCGCGACCGGGACAGGGGGCCGTGGCTACACCTTC. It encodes CASSATGTGGRGYTF. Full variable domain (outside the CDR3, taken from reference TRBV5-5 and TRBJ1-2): DAGVTQSPTHLIKTRGQQVTLRCSPISGHKSVSWYQQVLGQGPQFIFQYYEKEERGRGNFPDRFSARQFPNYSSELNVNALLLGDSALYLCASSATGTGGRGYTFGSGTRLTVV.